This passage covers 15 T cell receptor beta chains from one sample sequenced in a study of cytomegalovirus exposure and HLA in healthy donors. Primers for the PCR totalled 60 Vbeta and 13 Jbeta. TCRdb's copy holds only in-frame clones and misses some; the assay was immunoSEQ multiplex PCR. The sample has roughly 120,000 clones, around 77% seen once. Material: PBMCs. All receptors come from a human donor in good health.

The chain uses TRBV6-5 and TRBJ1-1; unclear D gene. V was shortened by 6 bases and J by 8 bases, with 16 bases between the two germline ends. The CDR3 consists of 13 residues. CDR1 and CDR2 from the germline V gene are MNHEY and SVGAGI. For the CDR3, the DNA is TGTGCCAGCAGAGTATCAAGTTACTCAGAAGCTTTCTTT. Protein sequence: CASRVSSYSEAFF.

The rearrangement links TRBV4-2 to TRBJ2-7, with D possibly TRBD2 on 5 matching bases. The germline V gene encodes CDR1 LGHNA and CDR2 YNFKEQ. V was clipped by 1 base and J by 1 base, with 14 bases between them. The CDR3 loop spans 16 amino acids. The CDR3 is CASSQGSQLGSYEQYF. The DNA of the CDR3 is TGTGCCAGCAGCCAAGGTTCCCAACTAGGATCCTACGAGCAGTACTTC.

The V call is TRBV9, the J call TRBJ1-1; 9 bases fit TRBD1. The germline V gene encodes CDR1 SGDLS and CDR2 YYNGEE. V trimming: 2 bases; J trimming: 6 bases; junction bases outside the gene matches: 2. The CDR3 covers 13 residues. CDR3 sequence (DNA): TGTGCCAGCAGCGTTCGACAGGGGGCTGAAGCTTTCTTT. Its protein is CASSVRQGAEAFF. The variable domain in full, completed from reference TRBV9 and TRBJ1-1, reads DSGVTQTPKHLITATGQRVTLRCSPRSGDLSVYWYQQSLDQGLQFLIQYYNGEERAKGNILERFSAQQFPDLHSELNLSSLELGDSALYFCASSVRQGAEAFFGQGTRLTVV.

The chain joins TRBV10-3 to TRBJ2-7; D not resolved. V was trimmed by 1 base and J by 5 bases, leaving 9 bases between them. The length of the CDR3 is 13 residues. CDR1 and CDR2 (germline): ENHRY, SYGVKD. Here the CDR3 DNA reads TGTGCCATCAGTGAGTATTTATCCGACGAGCAGTACTTC. It specifies CAISEYLSDEQYF.

The chain carries TRBV5-1 and TRBJ2-5, with D tentatively TRBD2 (5 bases). CDR3 length: 14 residues. Trimming pared 2 bases from V and 3 bases from J, leaving 11 bases between. Germline assignment: CDR1 SGHRS and CDR2 YFSETQ. DNA of the CDR3: TGCGCCAGCAGCTTAAGCCAAGCGGAAGAGACCCAGTACTTC. Translated: CASSLSQAEETQYF.

V gene TRBV6-1 combines with J gene TRBJ2-1; D call uncertain. The CDR3 runs to 14 residues. The V end lost 2 bases, the J end lost 3 bases, and 8 bases lay between the germline ends. CDR1 and CDR2 from the germline V gene are MNHNS and SASEGT. CDR3 DNA sequence: TGTGCCAGCAGTGAAAATAGAGGCTACAATGAGCAGTTCTTC. Its translation is CASSENRGYNEQFF.

The rearrangement links TRBV5-4 to TRBJ2-3; weak D call: TRBD2 (5 bases). Germline loops: CDR1 SGHNT, CDR2 YYREEE (reference sequence). The ends were cut back, 2 bases at V and 3 bases at J, with 13 bases in the middle. The CDR3 is made up of 15 amino acids. Here the CDR3 reads CASSLRVSGTDTQYF. The CDR3 region has the DNA TGTGCCAGCAGCTTAAGGGTCTCGGGGACAGATACGCAGTATTTT.

This clone has just a few counts. J is TRBJ2-7 and V is TRBV4-1; TRBD1 matches 7 bases. CDR1 and CDR2 (germline): MGHRA, YSYEKL. J gave up 1 base and V 1 base, and 7 bases lay outside the gene matches. CDR3 size: 16 residues. CDR3 nucleotide sequence: TGCGCCAGCAGCCAAGGTTGGACAGGTGTTTCCTACGAGCAGTACTTC. Protein product: CASSQGWTGVSYEQYF.

The chain recombines TRBV27 with TRBJ1-1; D is possibly TRBD1 (6 bases). This CDR3 has 15 residues. Deletions cut 6 bases from V and 0 bases from J, with 14 bases between. Germline V gene data show CDR1 as MNHEY and CDR2 as SMNVEV (reference sequence). The CDR3 coding sequence is TGTGCCAGCAGCCCCGGGACATGGATGAACACTGAAGCTTTCTTT. Protein: CASSPGTWMNTEAFF.

This clone was detected only once. This chain uses TRBV5-6 with TRBJ2-2; TRBD2 is a possible D gene (6 bases). The V gene lost 1 base and the J gene lost 10 bases, with 26 bases spanning the gap. The CDR3 is 18 residues long. Germline-derived CDR1 and CDR2 are SGHDT and YYEEEE. CDR3 DNA: TGTGCCAGCAGCTTGTTCAACGGGAGTCCAAACAGTGGTGAGGAGCTGTTTTTT. Amino acids: CASSLFNGSPNSGEELFF. The whole variable domain, filled in from reference TRBV5-6 and TRBJ2-2, reads DAGVTQSPTHLIKTRGQQVTLRCSPKSGHDTVSWYQQALGQGPQFIFQYYEEEERQRGNFPDRFSGHQFPNYSSELNVNALLLGDSALYLCASSLFNGSPNSGEELFFGEGSRLTVL.

J is TRBJ2-7 and V is TRBV19; D may be TRBD2 (6 bases). V lost 8 bases and J 3 bases, leaving 11 bases between the germline ends. This CDR3 has 12 amino acids. Germline values: CDR1 LNHDA, CDR2 SQIVND (reference sequence). This CDR3 is CASGPGGYEQYF. The CDR3 region has the DNA TGTGCCAGTGGACCCGGGGGCTACGAGCAGTACTTC.

The V call is TRBV19, the J call TRBJ2-1; D is possibly TRBD2 (6 bases). V was trimmed by 6 bases and J by 9 bases, leaving 24 bases between them. The length of the CDR3 is 16 residues. Germline values: CDR1 LNHDA, CDR2 SQIVND (reference sequence). CDR3 bases: TGTGCCAGTAGCCCGGGGATAGGAGGGAAACGGGGTGAGCAGTTCTTC. Amino acid sequence: CASSPGIGGKRGEQFF.

In this sample, this clone turned up a few times. The J gene is TRBJ2-1, the V gene TRBV9; TRBD2 agrees at 9 bases. V shed 4 bases and J 1 base; nucleotides not matched to a gene: 6. Germline V CDR1 and CDR2: SGDLS, YYNGEE. The CDR3 is 16 amino acids. The CDR3 is CASSSRSGGSYNEQFF. CDR3 in DNA: TGTGCCAGCAGCTCGCGGAGCGGGGGGTCCTACAATGAGCAGTTCTTC.

The chain recombines TRBV25-1 with TRBJ2-7, with 7 bases matching TRBD1. The CDR3 is made up of 12 amino acids. Germline CDR1 and CDR2: MGHDK and SYGVNS. The junction had 9 bases not matched to a gene; V was cut back by 8 bases and J by 8 bases. CDR3 sequence reads: CASGPGGQQQYF. DNA of the CDR3: TGTGCCAGCGGCCCAGGGGGACAGCAGCAGTACTTC.

The chain couples TRBV19 to TRBJ2-1; TRBD2 aligns across 7 bases. V shed 1 base, J shed 2 bases, and the junction held 8 bases outside the gene matches. Germline V gene lookup returns CDR1 LNHDA and CDR2 SQIVND (reference sequence). The CDR3 extends over 17 amino acids. In DNA, the CDR3 is TGTGCCAGTAGTATAGGGACCATGAGCGGGACCTACAATGAGCAGTTCTTC. Translating it yields CASSIGTMSGTYNEQFF.